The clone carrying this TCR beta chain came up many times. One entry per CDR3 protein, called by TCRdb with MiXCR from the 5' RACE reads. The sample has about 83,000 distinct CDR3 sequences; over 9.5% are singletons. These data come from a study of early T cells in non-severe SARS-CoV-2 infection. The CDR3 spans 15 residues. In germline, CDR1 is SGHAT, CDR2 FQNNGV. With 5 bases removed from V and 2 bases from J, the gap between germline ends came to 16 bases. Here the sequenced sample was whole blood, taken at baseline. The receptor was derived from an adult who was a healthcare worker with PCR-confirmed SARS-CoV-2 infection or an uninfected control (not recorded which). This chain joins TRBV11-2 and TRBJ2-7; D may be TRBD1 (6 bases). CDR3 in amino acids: CASSHPRGRTYEQYF. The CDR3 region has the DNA TGTGCCAGCAGCCACCCCAGGGGACGAACCTACGAGCAGTACTTC.